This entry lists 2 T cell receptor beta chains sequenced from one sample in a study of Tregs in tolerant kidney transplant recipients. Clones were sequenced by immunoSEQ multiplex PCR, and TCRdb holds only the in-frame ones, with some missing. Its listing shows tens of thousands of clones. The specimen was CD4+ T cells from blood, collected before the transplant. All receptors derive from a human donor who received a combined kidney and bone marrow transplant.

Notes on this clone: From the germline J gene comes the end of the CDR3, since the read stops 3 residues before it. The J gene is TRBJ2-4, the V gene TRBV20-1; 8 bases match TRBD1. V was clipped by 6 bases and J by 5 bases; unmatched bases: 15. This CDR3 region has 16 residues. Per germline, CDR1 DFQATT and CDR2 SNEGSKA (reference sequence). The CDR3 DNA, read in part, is TGCAGTGCAACCGAGATGACAGGGGTTAGACAAAACATT. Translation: CSATEMTGVRQNI. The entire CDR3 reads CSATEMTGVRQNIQYF.

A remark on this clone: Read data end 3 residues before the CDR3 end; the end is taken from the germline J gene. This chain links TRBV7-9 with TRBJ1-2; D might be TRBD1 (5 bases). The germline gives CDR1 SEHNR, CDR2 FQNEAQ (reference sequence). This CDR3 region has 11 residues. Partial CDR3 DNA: TGTGCCAGCAGCTTCAGGGTCGGC. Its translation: CASSFRVG. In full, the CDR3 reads CASSFRVGYTF.